This TCR beta chain was sequenced for a study of blood T cell repertoires in COVID-19. Study at large: COVID-19 samples collected from the United States, Italy and Spain covered acute and convalescent phases. The cDNA or gDNA used as material had been derived from T cells, B-cell-depleted T cells, or PBMCs.

How the authors handled the data: Amplification of reference gene primers was used by the study to estimate nucleated cell counts. Only in-frame clones appear in the TCRdb table, and some are missing; sequencing was by immunoSEQ multiplex PCR. The V and J calls and the clone size are those of that table, but D and trimming were determined from the DNA. The sample lists about 62,000 clones, more than 80% seen once, with 1% to 1.5% in the top ten. This CDR3 region has 11 residues. V gave up 1 base and J gave up 8 bases, with 4 bases separating them. Germline CDR1 SGHTA, CDR2 FQGNSA. The TCR was taken from a woman older than 75 with acute or convalescent COVID-19. This rearrangement joins TRBV7-2 to TRBJ2-3; D remains unclear. The specimen was peripheral blood. This CDR3 reads CASSLELTQYF. As DNA, the CDR3 is TGTGCCAGCAGCTTAGAACTTACGCAGTATTTT. Full variable domain (remainder filled in from reference TRBV7-2 and TRBJ2-3): GAGVSQSPSNKVTEKGKDVELRCDPISGHTALYWYRQSLGQGLEFLIYFQGNSAPDKSGLPSDRFSAERTGGSVSTLTIQRTQQEDSAVYLCASSLELTQYFGPGTRLTVL.